Reported below is one T cell receptor (beta chain). Its antigen is not yet known. No base quality information exists; no much larger clone differs at one position. V and J are truncated by 7 bases and 5 bases respectively, leaving an intervening sequence of 15 bases. Reading the germline V gene (reference sequence) gives CDR1 MNHNY and CDR2 SVGAGI. The CDR3 has 13 amino acids, counting the end cysteine and phenylalanine. Here the CDR3 DNA is all that survives: 39 bases in frame from base 1. This entry belongs to a study of cytomegalovirus exposure and HLA in healthy donors (dated by TCRdb to 2016 to 2017). As for the study more broadly: According to a later analysis, one platform produced both the 120 validation repertoires and the roughly 640 repertoires of the first cohort. High-throughput TCR immunosequencing, statistical association of individual TCRs with disease status, and machine learning were combined to predict cytomegalovirus infection status. Along with the approximately 700-subject first cohort, a separate validation cohort of some 130 different subjects was used. The aim of the study was to test whether cataloging public T cell receptors could identify signatures of past pathogen exposure. Study-wide findings and limitations: A later analysis found that TCRs clustered in the first cohort also tended to co-occur in the 120 or so validation repertoires, with roughly 95% of cluster scores above 0. The authors suggested that the approach could potentially be extended to other disease states and immunological phenotypes. Cytomegalovirus status was reported to be diagnosed by the classifier with high specificity and sensitivity in both the original and validation cohorts. A later analysis lacked HLA typing for the validation cohort, so it scored co-occurrence in that cohort across all 120 repertoires. In vitro tests confirmed that three of the cytomegalovirus-associated TCR beta chains recognize cytomegalovirus antigens. Most TCR sequences were seen in very few donors, while some public TCRs were found in many individuals. In the study, approximately 160 TCR beta chains were listed as associated with cytomegalovirus.

The donors were included in the validation cohort of over a hundred subjects, a group kept apart from the roughly 700-subject first cohort. Library preparation employed the immunoSEQ multiplex PCR assay. In the paper's pipeline: To diagnose cytomegalovirus status from the catalog of TCR beta chain sequences, a statistical classification framework was built. This immuneACCESS table, as held by TCRdb, lists in-frame sequences with V and J called but not all clones. Of the missing ones, under half trace to an unresolved V gene in checked studies; the others have no known cause. The V and J calls and clone size come from that table; D and trimming were worked out from the DNA. The sample table shows 300,000 or so clones, and around 90% are seen once. Of the sample, approximately 0.96% falls within the top ten clones.

Sequencing was carried out using PBMCs. The receptor comes from a man aged 30-40 years in good health and CMV-seronegative. The chain is made from TRBV6-6 and TRBJ2-7; perhaps TRBD2 is the D gene, with 6 bases matching. CDR3 protein: CASTPTGVHEQYF. The sequence in DNA is TGTGCCAGCACCCCCACGGGGGTTCACGAGCAGTACTTC.